The rows below give T cell receptor beta chains drawn from one sample of a study of T cell responses to AZD1222 COVID-19 vaccine. Sequencing used immunoSEQ multiplex PCR; TCRdb keeps in-frame clones, though not all of them. This table holds about 180,000 clones, 75% to 95% found once. This sample comprised peripheral blood, obtained on day 0 of AZD1222 vaccination. The receptors originated from an adult in good health. The CDR3 runs from the conserved cysteine through the conserved F or W. D genes are given only for firm matches. A row's size may be missing; if present it is once, few, many or a size class.

>14|TRBV6-6|NA|NA|TRBJ1-6
TGTGCCAGCAGTTACGATAGGGTCCATTCACCCCTCCACTTT
CASSYDRVHSPLHF
>15|TRBV9|NA|NA|TRBJ1-1
TGTGCCAGCAGCGTTTTCGACCGCTCTGGGCCTGAAGCTTTCTTT
CASSVFDRSGPEAFF
>15|TRBV19|NA|NA|TRBJ2-5
TGTGCCAGTAGTCCGACATTGGTGGACGCGGAGACCCAGTACTTC
CASSPTLVDAETQYF
>16|TRBV4-2|NA|NA|TRBJ2-1
TGTGCCAGCAGCCAAGAATTGACGGGGGGCCACAATGAGCAGTTCTTC
CASSQELTGGHNEQFF
>15|TRBV5-1|NA|TRBD1|TRBJ2-7
TGCGCCAGCAGCCCGGGACCGGGACAGGGACACGAGCAGTACTTC
CASSPGPGQGHEQYF
>16|TRBV10-3|NA|NA|TRBJ2-7
TGTGCCATCAGTCCCGGGTTCAGCGGGCCTCGGCTCGAGCAGTACTTC
CAISPGFSGPRLEQYF
>15|TRBV19|few|NA|TRBJ1-6
TGTGCCAGTAGCCCTCAGGGGATATCGAATTCACCCCTCCACTTT
CASSPQGISNSPLHF
>14|TRBV7-8|NA|NA|TRBJ1-5
TGTGCCAGCGCCCTCCGGGTGGGCAATCAGCCCCAGCATTTT
CASALRVGNQPQHF
>15|TRBV28|NA|NA|TRBJ1-2
TGTGCCAGCAGGCCGGCGACGCCAAGGGACTATGGCTACACCTTC
CASRPATPRDYGYTF
>14|TRBV3-1/TRBV3-2|NA|TRBD1|TRBJ2-5
TGTGCCAGCAGCCAAGAAGGGACAGAAGAGACCCAGTACTTC
CASSQEGTEETQYF
>14|TRBV7-8|NA|NA|TRBJ2-7
TGTGCCAGCAGCTTCGACATATCCGCCTACGAGCAGTACTTC
CASSFDISAYEQYF
>14|TRBV6-2/TRBV6-3|NA|NA|TRBJ1-1
TGTGCCAGCAGTTACGGCCAAAGTAACACTGAAGCTTTCTTT
CASSYGQSNTEAFF
>13|TRBV18|NA|NA|TRBJ2-2
TGTGCCAGCTCACTTCGTCCCGTCAGGGAGCTGTTTTTT
CASSLRPVRELFF
>10|TRBV12-3/TRBV12-4|NA|NA|TRBJ2-3
TGTGCCAGCAGTAGGGACACGAAGAGATTT
CASSRDTKRF
>14|TRBV4-3|NA|TRBD1|TRBJ2-7
TGCGCCAGCAGCCAAGTTCAGGGGGCCTACGAGCAGTACTTC
CASSQVQGAYEQYF
>14|TRBV19|NA|NA|TRBJ1-2
TGTGCCAGTAGTCGGCAGGGTACTAACTATGGCTACACCTTC
CASSRQGTNYGYTF
>16|TRBV10-3|once|NA|TRBJ1-3
TGTGCCATCAGTGATTTGGGCATATCCTCTGGAAACACCATATATTTT
CAISDLGISSGNTIYF
>14|TRBV7-9|NA|NA|TRBJ2-3
TGTGCCAGCAGCTTGGATACTAGAGGGCATACGCAGTATTTT
CASSLDTRGHTQYF
>13|TRBV12-3/TRBV12-4|NA|NA|TRBJ2-7
TGTGCCAGCAGTTTCCAGGGAGGCTACGAGCAGTACTTC
CASSFQGGYEQYF
>11|TRBV20-1|NA|NA|TRBJ2-3
TGCAGCTACCCCAGCACAGATACGCAGTATTTT
CSYPSTDTQYF
>16|TRBV4-3|NA|NA|TRBJ1-2
TGCGCCAGCAGCCTTCTAACATCCCTCGGGTCACCCGCTCCCACCTTC
CASSLLTSLGSPAPTF
>14|TRBV9|NA|NA|TRBJ2-5
TGTGCCAGCAGCAAAACCGGGACGGAGGAGACCCAGTACTTC
CASSKTGTEETQYF
>16|TRBV6-5|NA|NA|TRBJ1-3
TGTGCCAGCAGTTACTCGACCAGGCTCTCTGGAAACACCATATATTTT
CASSYSTRLSGNTIYF
>14|TRBV7-8|NA|NA|TRBJ1-3
TGTGCCAGCAGCTTAGCGGGAGCGGGAAACACCATATATTTT
CASSLAGAGNTIYF
>15|TRBV7-2|NA|TRBD1|TRBJ1-6
TGTGCCAGCAGCCTCCTTGGGACAGGGGTTTCACCCCTCCACTTT
CASSLLGTGVSPLHF
>13|TRBV5-5|NA|NA|TRBJ1-2
TGTGCCAGCAGCTTGGGACCATCTGGTGGCTACACCTTC
CASSLGPSGGYTF
>13|TRBV9|NA|NA|TRBJ2-3
TGTGCCAGCAGCGTACAGGGAACAGATACGCAGTATTTT
CASSVQGTDTQYF